The present T cell receptor (beta chain) was sequenced within a study of identical twins. Findings and caveats of the study: Conclusions were drawn cross-sectionally by statistical analysis, without following the same donors. Surplus twin overlap in beta out-of-frame sequences was less pronounced.

This CDR3 has 14 residues. Germline CDR1 DFQATT, CDR2 SNEGSKA (reference sequence). The junction had 5 bases not matched to a gene; V was cut back by 6 bases and J by 5 bases. A single record per CDR3 protein comes from TCRdb applying MiXCR to the 5' RACE reads. The sample consists of 1.5 million or so distinct CDR3 sequences, about 31% of them appearing once. This clonotype was found a few times. Its antigen is currently unknown. The receptor comes from a newborn girl in good health. V usage is TRBV20-1 and J usage is TRBJ1-6; 9 nucleotides agree with TRBD1. Material: cord blood. The CDR3 spells CSALGTGNNSPLHF. The CDR3 DNA follows: TGCAGTGCGCTCGGGACAGGGAATAATTCACCCCTCCACTTT.